This T cell receptor beta chain was obtained from a study of identical twins. Through template switching, a universal primer site was introduced, and the cDNA contained unique molecular identifiers. TCRdb re-called the 5' RACE reads through MiXCR, storing one row per CDR3 protein. The sample lists 500,000 to 650,000 distinct CDR3 sequences, around 20% occurring once. Study results and caveats: There were fewer insertions in abundant cord blood beta clonotypes, but memory repertoires showed no such pattern. Potential partial confounding of zero-insertion analyses by invariant MAIT and iNKT cells was noted.

There are a few counts of this clonotype. Its cognate antigen is unknown. V was clipped by 2 bases and J by 7 bases; unmatched bases: 6. Germline V gives CDR1 MDHEN, CDR2 SYDVKM. CDR3 length: 15 amino acids. The sample was also reused in another study, on yellow fever vaccine responses in identical twins.

This TCR came from a woman between 18 and 29 years old in good health. The sequenced material came from CD4+ T cells sorted from blood. The rearrangement links TRBV28 to TRBJ1-5; the match to TRBD1 covers 9 bases. This CDR3 reads CASSLPGQGIQPQHF. CDR3 nucleotides: TGTGCCAGCAGTTTACCGGGACAGGGTATCCAGCCCCAGCATTTT.